This T cell receptor (beta chain) originates from a study of CD8 T cells in ankylosing spondylitis. The authors made TCR beta libraries by quantitative 5'-RACE with molecular barcodes. TCRdb fed the 5' RACE reads into MiXCR, producing one record per CDR3 protein. Of some 130,000 distinct CDR3 sequences listed, roughly 13% were seen once; the top ten hold 2.5% to 3%. The study's findings and limits: Earlier literature documents some of the motif variants in reactive arthritis synovial fluid and blood. Disease-linked clones displayed a CD8+ phenotype and appeared relatively rarely in peripheral blood. Blood from ankylosing spondylitis patients appeared to carry a characteristic eight-variant TCR beta motif.

Germline V gene data show CDR1 as LGHNA and CDR2 as YNFKEQ. There are 17 residues in the CDR3. V lost 4 bases and J 7 bases, leaving 23 bases between the germline ends. This clonotype has a count of ten or more. Its antigen is undetermined. The TCR sequence derives from a female donor with ankylosing spondylitis or in good health (not recorded which). V usage is TRBV4-2 and J usage is TRBJ2-1, with D possibly matching TRBD1 (7 bases). Source material: blood, either unsorted or a sorted T cell fraction (not recorded which). CDR3 sequence (DNA): TGTGCCAGCAGCCCAGGGGGGTTCGGGGGCGGGCAAAATGAGCAGTTCTTC. Residues: CASSPGGFGGGQNEQFF.